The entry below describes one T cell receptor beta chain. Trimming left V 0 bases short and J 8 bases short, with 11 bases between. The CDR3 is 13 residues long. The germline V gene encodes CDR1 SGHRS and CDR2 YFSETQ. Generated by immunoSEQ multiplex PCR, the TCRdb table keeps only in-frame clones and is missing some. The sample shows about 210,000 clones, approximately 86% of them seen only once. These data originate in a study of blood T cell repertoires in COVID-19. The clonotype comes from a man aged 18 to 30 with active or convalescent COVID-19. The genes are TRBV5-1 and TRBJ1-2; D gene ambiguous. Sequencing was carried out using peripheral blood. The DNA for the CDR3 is TGCGCCAGCAGCTTGGACAGCCCCGACGGCTACACCTTC. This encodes CASSLDSPDGYTF.